This T cell receptor beta chain was sequenced for a study of tumor-infiltrating lymphocytes in glioblastoma multiforme. Points from the study as a whole: T cells were not sorted into functional subsets. The TCR and somatic mutation analysis included just one glioblastoma patient.

TCRB libraries came from RNA via three nested multiplex PCR rounds. TCRB-specific cDNA synthesis used approximately 0.49 ug of total RNA. TCRdb re-analysed the multiplex PCR reads in MiXCR, keeping a single row per CDR3 protein. The table lists 15,000 to 20,000 distinct CDR3 sequences, around 72% of them singletons, with approximately 20% in the top ten. In regard to this clonotype: The antigen is unknown.

The CDR3 sequence is 16 residues long. V lost 7 bases to trimming and J lost 2 bases; unmatched junction nucleotides: 6. Germline lookup yields CDR1 SGHAT and CDR2 FQNNGV. The chain recombines TRBV11-2 with TRBJ2-2; 11 positions agree with TRBD2. This TCR was recovered from a male donor with glioblastoma. Input material: peripheral blood. CDR3 sequence (DNA): TGTGCCAGCACCGGACTAGCGGGCATAAACACCGGGGAGCTGTTTTTT. This gives the protein CASTGLAGINTGELFF. Full variable domain (rest looked up from reference TRBV11-2 and TRBJ2-2): EAGVAQSPRYKIIEKRQSVAFWCNPISGHATLYWYQQILGQGPKLLIQFQNNGVVDDSQLPKDRFSAERLKGVDSTLKIQPAKLEDSAVYLCASTGLAGINTGELFFGEGSRLTVL.